Listed below are T cell receptor beta chains from one sample, sequenced in a study of Ad26.COV2.S vaccination and SARS-CoV-2 variants. Assay used: immunoSEQ multiplex PCR; TCRdb lists only in-frame clones, some missing. This repertoire shows under 95,000 clones, more than 65% found once; its top ten account for about 17%. Source: peripheral blood, taken after recovery from COVID-19. The receptor source for this set is a human donor who had recovered from COVID-19. Each CDR3 is given with its conserved first and last residue. Fields, in order: CDR3 protein, V gene, CDR3 length.

CASSKLGTSGSYEQYF TRBV19 16
CASSKGDYGYGYTF TRBV19 14
CASSLSDRGNEKLFF TRBV28 15
CASKQPNQPQHF TRBV2 12
CASSLDRELGQYF TRBV5-4 13
CASSLEGRRNQPQHF TRBV27 15
CASSFATGEPEQYF TRBV11-2 14
CASSRDRGWEQYF TRBV27 13
CAISATGSGYNEQFF TRBV10-3 15
CASSLYRREASYEQYF TRBV11-3 16
CASSLTDRSLYF TRBV7-3 12
CASSLGRRAYEQYF TRBV7-8 14
CASSPRDSSYEQYF TRBV6-5 14
CARKRRRDRGLGANVLTF TRBV19 18
CASSPAMERWDTEAFF TRBV19 16
CATSDRTVGEQYF TRBV24-1 13
CASSKGGGGTDTGELFF TRBV21-1 17
CASSLSIMGTGTGYTEAFF TRBV28 19
CASSLLTGGPYEQYF TRBV3-1/TRBV3-2 15
CASSGRAGSSYEQYF TRBV10-2 15
CASKQDPRGYGYTF TRBV6-5 14
CASSAVGLAVPVVFF TRBV4-2 15
CASTPLAASTDTQYF TRBV19 15